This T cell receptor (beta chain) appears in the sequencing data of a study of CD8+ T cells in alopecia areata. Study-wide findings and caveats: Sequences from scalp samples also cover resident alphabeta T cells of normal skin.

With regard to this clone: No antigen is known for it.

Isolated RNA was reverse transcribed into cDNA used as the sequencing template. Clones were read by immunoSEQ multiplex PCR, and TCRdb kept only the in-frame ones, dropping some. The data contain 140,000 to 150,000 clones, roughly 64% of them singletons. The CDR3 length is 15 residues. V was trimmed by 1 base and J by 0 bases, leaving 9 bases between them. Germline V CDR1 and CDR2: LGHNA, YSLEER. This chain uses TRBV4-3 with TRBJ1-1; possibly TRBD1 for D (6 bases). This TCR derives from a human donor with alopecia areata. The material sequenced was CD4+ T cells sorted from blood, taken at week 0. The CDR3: CASSQADRMNTEAFF. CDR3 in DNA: TGCGCCAGCAGCCAAGCAGACAGGATGAACACTGAAGCTTTCTTT.